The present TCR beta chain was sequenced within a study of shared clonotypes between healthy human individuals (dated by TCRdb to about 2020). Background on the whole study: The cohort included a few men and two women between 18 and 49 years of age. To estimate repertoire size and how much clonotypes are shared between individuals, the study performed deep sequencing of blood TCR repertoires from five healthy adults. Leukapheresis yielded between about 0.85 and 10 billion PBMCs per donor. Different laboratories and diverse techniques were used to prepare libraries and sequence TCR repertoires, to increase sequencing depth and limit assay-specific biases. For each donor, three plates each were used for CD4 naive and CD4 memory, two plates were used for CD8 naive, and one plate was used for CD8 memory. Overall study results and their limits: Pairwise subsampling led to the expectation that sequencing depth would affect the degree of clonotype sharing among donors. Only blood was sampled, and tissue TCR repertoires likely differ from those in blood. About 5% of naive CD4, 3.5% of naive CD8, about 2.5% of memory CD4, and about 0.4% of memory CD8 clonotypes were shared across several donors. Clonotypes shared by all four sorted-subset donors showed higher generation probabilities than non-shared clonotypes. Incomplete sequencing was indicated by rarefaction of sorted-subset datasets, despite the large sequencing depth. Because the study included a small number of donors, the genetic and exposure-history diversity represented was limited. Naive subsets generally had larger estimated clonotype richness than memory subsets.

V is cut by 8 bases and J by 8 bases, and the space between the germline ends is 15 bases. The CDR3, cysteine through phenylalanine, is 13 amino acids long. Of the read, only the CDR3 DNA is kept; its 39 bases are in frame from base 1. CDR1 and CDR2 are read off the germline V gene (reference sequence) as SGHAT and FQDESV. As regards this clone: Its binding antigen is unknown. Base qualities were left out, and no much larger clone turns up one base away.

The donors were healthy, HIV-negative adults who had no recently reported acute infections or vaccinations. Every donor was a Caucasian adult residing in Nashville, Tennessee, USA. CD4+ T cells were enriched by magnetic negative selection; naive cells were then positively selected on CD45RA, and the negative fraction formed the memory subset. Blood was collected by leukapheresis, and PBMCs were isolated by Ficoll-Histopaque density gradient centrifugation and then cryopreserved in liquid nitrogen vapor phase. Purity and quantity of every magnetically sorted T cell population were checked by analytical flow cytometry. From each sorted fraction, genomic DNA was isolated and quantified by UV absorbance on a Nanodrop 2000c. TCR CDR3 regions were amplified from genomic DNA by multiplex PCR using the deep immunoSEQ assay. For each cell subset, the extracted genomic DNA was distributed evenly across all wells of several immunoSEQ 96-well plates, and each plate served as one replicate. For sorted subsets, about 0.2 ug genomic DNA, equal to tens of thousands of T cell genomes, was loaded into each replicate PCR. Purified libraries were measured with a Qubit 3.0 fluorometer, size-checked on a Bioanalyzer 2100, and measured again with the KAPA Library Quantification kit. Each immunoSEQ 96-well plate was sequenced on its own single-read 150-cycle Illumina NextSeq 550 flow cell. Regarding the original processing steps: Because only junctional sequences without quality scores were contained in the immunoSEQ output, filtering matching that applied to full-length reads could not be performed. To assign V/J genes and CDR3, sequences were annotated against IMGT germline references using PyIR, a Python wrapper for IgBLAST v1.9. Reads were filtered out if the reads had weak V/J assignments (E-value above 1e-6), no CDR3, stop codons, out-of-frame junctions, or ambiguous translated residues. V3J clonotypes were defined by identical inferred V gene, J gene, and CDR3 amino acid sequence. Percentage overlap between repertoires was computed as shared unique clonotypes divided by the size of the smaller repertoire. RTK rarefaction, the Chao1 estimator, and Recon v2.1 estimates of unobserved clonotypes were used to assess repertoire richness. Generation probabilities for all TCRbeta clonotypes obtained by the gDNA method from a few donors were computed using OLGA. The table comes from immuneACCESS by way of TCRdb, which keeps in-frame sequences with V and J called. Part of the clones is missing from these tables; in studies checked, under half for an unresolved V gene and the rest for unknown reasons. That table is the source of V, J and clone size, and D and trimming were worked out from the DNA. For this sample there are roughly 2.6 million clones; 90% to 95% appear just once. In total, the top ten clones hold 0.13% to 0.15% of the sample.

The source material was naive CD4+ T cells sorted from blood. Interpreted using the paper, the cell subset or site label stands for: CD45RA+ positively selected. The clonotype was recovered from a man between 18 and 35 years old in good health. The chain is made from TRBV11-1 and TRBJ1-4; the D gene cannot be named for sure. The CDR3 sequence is CASRLGASEKLFF. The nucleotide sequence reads TGTGCCAGCCGACTGGGCGCATCCGAAAAACTGTTTTTT.